This T cell receptor (beta chain) derives from a study of immune cell composition in non-small cell lung cancer. As for the study in general: Lung adenocarcinoma or squamous carcinoma made up most tumours. Study-wide results and limits: Shared sequences between tumour-reactive and dominant in vivo clones were not proven. Smoking pack-years did not significantly correlate with tumour TCR-beta clonality. Overall clonality, unlike maximal tumour-associated clone frequency, did not predict TIL reactivity.

The germline gives CDR1 SGHNT, CDR2 YENEEA. The V segment lost 5 bases and the J segment 4 bases; nucleotides outside the gene matches: 9. The CDR3 has 15 residues. The data were produced by immunoSEQ multiplex PCR, yet TCRdb's version contains in-frame clones alone and is incomplete. The sample holds around 3,000 clones, over 70% seen once. About this clone itself: Its antigen is unidentified.

Sequencing used lung tumor tissue. V usage is TRBV11-3 and J usage is TRBJ1-1; 8 bases line up with TRBD1. The TCR comes from a human donor with non-small cell lung cancer. This CDR3 is CASSLGTGRTTEAFF. As DNA, the CDR3 is TGTGCCAGCAGCCTAGGGACAGGTCGGACCACTGAAGCTTTCTTT.